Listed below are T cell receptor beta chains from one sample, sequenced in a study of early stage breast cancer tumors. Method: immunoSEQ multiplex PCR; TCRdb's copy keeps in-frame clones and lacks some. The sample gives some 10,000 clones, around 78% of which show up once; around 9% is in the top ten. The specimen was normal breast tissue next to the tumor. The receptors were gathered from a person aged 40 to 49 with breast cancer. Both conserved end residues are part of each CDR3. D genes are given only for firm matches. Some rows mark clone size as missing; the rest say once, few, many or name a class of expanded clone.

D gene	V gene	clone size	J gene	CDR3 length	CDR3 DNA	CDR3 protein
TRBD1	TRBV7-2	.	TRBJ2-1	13	TGTGTCAGCCGCACAGGGGCCGGACAGGAGCAGTTCTTC	CVSRTGAGQEQFF
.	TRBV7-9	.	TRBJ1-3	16	TGTGCCAGCAGCTTAGAGACAGGTTTCTCTGGAAACACCATATATTTT	CASSLETGFSGNTIYF
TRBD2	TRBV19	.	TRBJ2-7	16	TGTGCCAGTAGTACCACAACTAGCGGGAGGGCCTACGAGCAGTACTTC	CASSTTTSGRAYEQYF
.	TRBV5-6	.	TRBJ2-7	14	TGTGCCAGCAGCCACCAGGGATTCTCCTACGAGCAGTACTTC	CASSHQGFSYEQYF
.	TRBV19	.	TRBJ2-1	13	TGTGCCAGTAGTATTGGACAGAACAATGAGCAGTTCTTC	CASSIGQNNEQFF
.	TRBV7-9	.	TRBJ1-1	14	TGTGCCAGCAGCTTTGAGGGGTTGAACACTGAAGCTTTCTTT	CASSFEGLNTEAFF
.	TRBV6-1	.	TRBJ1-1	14	TGTGCCAGCAGTGTGGCGACGGTGAACACTGAAGCTTTCTTT	CASSVATVNTEAFF
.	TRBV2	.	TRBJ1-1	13	TGTGCCAGCAGTGATCCGGGTCACACTGAAGCTTTCTTT	CASSDPGHTEAFF
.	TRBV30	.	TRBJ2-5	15	TGTGCCTGGAGCTTAACTGGTCGGTCACAAGAGACCCAGTACTTC	CAWSLTGRSQETQYF
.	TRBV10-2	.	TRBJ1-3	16	TGCGCCAGCAGTGAGTCCTGGGGCCGCTCTGGAAACACCATATATTTT	CASSESWGRSGNTIYF
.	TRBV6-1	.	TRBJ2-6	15	TGTGCCAGCACCGAAAGCGGTTCTGGGGCCAACGTCCTGACTTTC	CASTESGSGANVLTF
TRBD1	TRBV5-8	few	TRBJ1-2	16	TGTGCCAGCAGCCTGGACAGGGGGCAGGTTAACTATGGCTACACCTTC	CASSLDRGQVNYGYTF
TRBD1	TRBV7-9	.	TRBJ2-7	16	TGTGCCAGCAGTTCCCCCGGGACAGGGGGTTTCTACGAGCAGTACTTC	CASSSPGTGGFYEQYF
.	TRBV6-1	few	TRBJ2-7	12	TGTGCCAGCAGTGAAAGCTCCTACGAGCAGTACTTC	CASSESSYEQYF
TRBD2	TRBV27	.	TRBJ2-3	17	TGTGCCAGCAGCGTCCTGTCCGCGGGAGGGTACACAGATACGCAGTATTTT	CASSVLSAGGYTDTQYF
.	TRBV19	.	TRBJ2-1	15	TGTGCCAGTAGACAGGGAGGGGTCTCCTACAATGAGCAGTTCTTC	CASRQGGVSYNEQFF
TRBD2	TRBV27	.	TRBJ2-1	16	TGTGCCAGCAGTCAAAGGGAACTAGCGGGAGTTGGTGAGCAGTTCTTC	CASSQRELAGVGEQFF